These T cell receptor beta chains were read from a single sample in a study of blood T cell repertoires in COVID-19. Data came from immunoSEQ multiplex PCR; TCRdb stores just in-frame clones and leaves some out. The table has fewer than 180,000 clones, roughly nine tenths seen once; the top ten hold around 4%. Sequenced sample: peripheral blood. Source of these receptors: a woman aged 55-70 years with active or convalescent COVID-19. Each CDR3 is given without its conserved first and last residue.

v_call: TRBV5-1
cdr3_aa: ASSLSEGGDQPQH

v_call: TRBV5-1
cdr3_aa: ASSLGTSGGARTQY

v_call: TRBV5-4
cdr3_aa: ASSSGTAYQETQY

v_call: TRBV13
cdr3_aa: ASSLDRPGGLNSPLH

v_call: TRBV5-1
cdr3_aa: ASSPTPGQGN

v_call: TRBV3-1/TRBV3-2
cdr3_aa: ASSQRTGDGYT

v_call: TRBV3-1/TRBV3-2
cdr3_aa: ASGATSGSGELF

v_call: TRBV5-6
cdr3_aa: ASSLGTGAYEQY

v_call: TRBV19
cdr3_aa: ASSNDEALGYGYT

v_call: TRBV7-2
cdr3_aa: ASGIQGETEAF

v_call: TRBV2
cdr3_aa: ASSGSEAGANVLT

v_call: TRBV7-3
cdr3_aa: ASSFLPGQATTQY

v_call: TRBV2
cdr3_aa: ASSESAGFANTGELF

v_call: TRBV5-1
cdr3_aa: ASSPGTQLYEQY

v_call: TRBV19
cdr3_aa: ASSIPGEHYGYT

v_call: TRBV6-5
cdr3_aa: ASQGGSNYGYT